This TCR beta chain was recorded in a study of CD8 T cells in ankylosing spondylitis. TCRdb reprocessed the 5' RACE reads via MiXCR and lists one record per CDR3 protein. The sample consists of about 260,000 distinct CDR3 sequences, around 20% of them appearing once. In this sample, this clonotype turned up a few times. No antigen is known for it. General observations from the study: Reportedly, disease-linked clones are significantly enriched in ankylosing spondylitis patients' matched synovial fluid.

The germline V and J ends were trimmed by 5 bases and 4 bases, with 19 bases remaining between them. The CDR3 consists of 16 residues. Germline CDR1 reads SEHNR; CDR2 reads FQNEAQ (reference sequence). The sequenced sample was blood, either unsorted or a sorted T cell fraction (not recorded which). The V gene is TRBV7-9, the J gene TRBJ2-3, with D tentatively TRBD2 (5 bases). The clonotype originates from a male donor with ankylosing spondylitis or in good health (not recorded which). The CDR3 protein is CASSPPSPLAPDTQYF. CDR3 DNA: TGTGCCAGCAGCCCTCCGTCACCCCTAGCCCCAGATACGCAGTATTTT.